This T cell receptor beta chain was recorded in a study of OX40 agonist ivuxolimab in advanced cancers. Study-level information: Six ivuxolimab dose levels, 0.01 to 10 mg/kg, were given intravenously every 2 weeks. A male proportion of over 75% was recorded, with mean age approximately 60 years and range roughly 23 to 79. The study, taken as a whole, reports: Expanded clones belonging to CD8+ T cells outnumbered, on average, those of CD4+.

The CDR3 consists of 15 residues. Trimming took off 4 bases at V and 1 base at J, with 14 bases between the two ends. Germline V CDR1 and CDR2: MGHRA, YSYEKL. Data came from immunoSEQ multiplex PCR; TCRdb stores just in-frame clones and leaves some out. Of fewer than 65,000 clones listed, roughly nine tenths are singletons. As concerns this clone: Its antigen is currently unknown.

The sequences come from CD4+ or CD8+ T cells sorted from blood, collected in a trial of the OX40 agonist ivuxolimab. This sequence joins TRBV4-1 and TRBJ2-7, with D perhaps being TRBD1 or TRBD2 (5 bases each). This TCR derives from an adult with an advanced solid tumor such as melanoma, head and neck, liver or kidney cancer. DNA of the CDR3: TGCGCCAGCAGCCCCCGGGACGCCACATCCTACGAGCAGTACTTC. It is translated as CASSPRDATSYEQYF.